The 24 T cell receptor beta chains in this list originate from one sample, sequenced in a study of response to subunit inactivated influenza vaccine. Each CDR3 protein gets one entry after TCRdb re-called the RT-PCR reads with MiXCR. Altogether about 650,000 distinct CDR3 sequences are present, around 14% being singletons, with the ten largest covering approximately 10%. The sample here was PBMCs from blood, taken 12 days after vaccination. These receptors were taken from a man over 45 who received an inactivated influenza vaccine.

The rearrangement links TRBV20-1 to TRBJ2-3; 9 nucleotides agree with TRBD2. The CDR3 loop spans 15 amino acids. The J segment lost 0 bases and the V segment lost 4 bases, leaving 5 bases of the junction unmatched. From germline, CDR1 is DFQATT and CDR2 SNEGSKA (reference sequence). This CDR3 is CSATGTSHSTDTQYF. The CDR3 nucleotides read TGCAGTGCTACTGGGACTAGCCACAGCACAGATACGCAGTATTTT.

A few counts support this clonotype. The DNA for the CDR3 is TGTGCCACCAGCATCCGCAATGAGCAGTTCTTC. This encodes CATSIRNEQFF. The chain carries TRBV15 and TRBJ2-1; D remains unclear. Germline CDR1 reads LNHNV; CDR2 reads YYDKDF (reference sequence). The CDR3 has 11 residues. V was cut by 4 bases and J by 6 bases, with 4 bases left in between.

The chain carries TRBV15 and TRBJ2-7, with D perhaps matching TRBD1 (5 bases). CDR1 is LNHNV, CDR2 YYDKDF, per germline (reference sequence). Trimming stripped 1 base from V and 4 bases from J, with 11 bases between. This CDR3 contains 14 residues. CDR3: CATSRGVREYEQYF. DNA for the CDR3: TGTGCCACCAGCAGAGGAGTCAGGGAATACGAGCAGTACTTC.

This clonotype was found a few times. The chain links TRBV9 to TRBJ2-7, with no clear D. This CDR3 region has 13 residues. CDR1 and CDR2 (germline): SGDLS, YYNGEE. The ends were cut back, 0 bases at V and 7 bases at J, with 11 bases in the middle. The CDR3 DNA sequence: TGTGCCAGCAGCGTAGATCCAGCAGGTGAGCAGTACTTC. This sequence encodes CASSVDPAGEQYF. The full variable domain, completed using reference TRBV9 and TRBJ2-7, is DSGVTQTPKHLITATGQRVTLRCSPRSGDLSVYWYQQSLDQGLQFLIQYYNGEERAKGNILERFSAQQFPDLHSELNLSSLELGDSALYFCASSVDPAGEQYFGPGTRLTVT.

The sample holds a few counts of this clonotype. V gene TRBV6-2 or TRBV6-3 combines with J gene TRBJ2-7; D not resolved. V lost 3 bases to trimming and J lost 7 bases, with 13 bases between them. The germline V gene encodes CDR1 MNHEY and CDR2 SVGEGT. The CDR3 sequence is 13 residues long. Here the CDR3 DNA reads TGTGCCAGCAGTTATACCGGGTTTCGTGAGCAGTACTTC. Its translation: CASSYTGFREQYF.

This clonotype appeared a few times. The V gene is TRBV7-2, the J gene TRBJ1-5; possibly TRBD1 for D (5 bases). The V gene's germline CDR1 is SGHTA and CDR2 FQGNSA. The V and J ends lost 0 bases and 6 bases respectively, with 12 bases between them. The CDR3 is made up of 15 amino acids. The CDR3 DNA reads TGTGCCAGCAGCTTAGCGGGGGGTGGGGCTCAGCCCCAGCATTTT. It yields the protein CASSLAGGGAQPQHF.

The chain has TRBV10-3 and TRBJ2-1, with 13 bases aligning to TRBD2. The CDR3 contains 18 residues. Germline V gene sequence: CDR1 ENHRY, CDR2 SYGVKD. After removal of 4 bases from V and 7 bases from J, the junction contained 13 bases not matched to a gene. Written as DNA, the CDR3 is TGTGCCATCAGTGGACTAGCGGGAGGTCGAGGTGACTTAAATGAGCAGTTCTTC. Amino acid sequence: CAISGLAGGRGDLNEQFF.

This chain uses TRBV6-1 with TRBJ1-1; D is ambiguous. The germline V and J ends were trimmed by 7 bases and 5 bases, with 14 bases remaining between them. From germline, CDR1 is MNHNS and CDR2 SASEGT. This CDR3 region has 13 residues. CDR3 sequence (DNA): TGTGCCAGCAAGTGGCAGGAGGATACTGAAGCTTTCTTT. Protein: CASKWQEDTEAFF.

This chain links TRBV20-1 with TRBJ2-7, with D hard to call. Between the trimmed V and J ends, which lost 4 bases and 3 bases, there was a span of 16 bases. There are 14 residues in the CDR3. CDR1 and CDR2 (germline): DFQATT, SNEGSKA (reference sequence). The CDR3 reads CSAKKWSENYEQYF. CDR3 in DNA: TGCAGTGCTAAGAAGTGGTCGGAGAACTACGAGCAGTACTTC.

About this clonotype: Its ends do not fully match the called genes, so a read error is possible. This CDR3 is CASRQDRQKGTQYF. In DNA, the CDR3 is TGTGCCAGCAGGCAAGACCGACAGAAAGGGACCCAGTACTTC. This chain uses TRBV3-1 with TRBJ2-5; TRBD1 is a possible D gene (5 bases). Germline V gene sequence: CDR1 LGHDT, CDR2 YNNKEL (reference sequence). This CDR3 region has 14 residues.

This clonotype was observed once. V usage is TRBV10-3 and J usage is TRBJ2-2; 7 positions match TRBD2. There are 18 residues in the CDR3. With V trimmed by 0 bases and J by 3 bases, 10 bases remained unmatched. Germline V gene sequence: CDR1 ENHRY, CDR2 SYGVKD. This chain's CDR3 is CAISESGGVRSDTGELFF. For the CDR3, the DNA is TGTGCCATCAGTGAGTCTGGGGGGGTCCGGTCGGACACCGGGGAGCTGTTTTTT.

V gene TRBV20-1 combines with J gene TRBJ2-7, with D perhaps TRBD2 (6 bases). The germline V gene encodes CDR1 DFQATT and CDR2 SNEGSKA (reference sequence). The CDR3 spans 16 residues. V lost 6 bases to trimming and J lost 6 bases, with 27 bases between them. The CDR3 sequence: CSAGLPTGARMGEQYF. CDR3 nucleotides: TGCAGTGCGGGACTCCCTACTGGGGCGCGGATGGGCGAGCAGTACTTC.

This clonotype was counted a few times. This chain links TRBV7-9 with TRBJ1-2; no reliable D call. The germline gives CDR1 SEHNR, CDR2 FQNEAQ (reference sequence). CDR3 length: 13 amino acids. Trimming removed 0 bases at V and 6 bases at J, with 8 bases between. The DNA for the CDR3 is TGTGCCAGCAGCTTAGCGAAAGACGATGGCTACACCTTC. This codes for CASSLAKDDGYTF.

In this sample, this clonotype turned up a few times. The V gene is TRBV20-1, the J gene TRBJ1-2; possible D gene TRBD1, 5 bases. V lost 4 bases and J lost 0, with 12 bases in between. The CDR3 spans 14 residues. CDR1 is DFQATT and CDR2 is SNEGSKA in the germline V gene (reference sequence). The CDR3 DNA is TGCAGTGCTAACCGGGACGGAGCTAACTATGGCTACACCTTC. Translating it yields CSANRDGANYGYTF.

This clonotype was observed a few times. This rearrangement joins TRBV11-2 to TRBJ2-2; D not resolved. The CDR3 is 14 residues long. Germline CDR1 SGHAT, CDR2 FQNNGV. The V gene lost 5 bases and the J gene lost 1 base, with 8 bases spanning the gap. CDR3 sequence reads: CASSPNLNTGELFF. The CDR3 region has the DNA TGTGCCAGCAGCCCTAACTTGAACACCGGGGAGCTGTTTTTT.

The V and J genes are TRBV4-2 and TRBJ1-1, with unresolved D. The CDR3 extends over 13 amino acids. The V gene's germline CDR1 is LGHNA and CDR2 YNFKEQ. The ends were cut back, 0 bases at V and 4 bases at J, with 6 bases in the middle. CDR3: CASSQEPSTEAFF. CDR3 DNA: TGTGCCAGCAGCCAAGAACCGAGCACTGAAGCTTTCTTT.

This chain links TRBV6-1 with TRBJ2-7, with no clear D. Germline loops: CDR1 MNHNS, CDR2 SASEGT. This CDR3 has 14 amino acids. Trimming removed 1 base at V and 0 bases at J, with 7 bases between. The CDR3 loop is CASSEGPNSYEQYF. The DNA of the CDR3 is TGTGCCAGCAGTGAAGGGCCCAACTCCTACGAGCAGTACTTC.

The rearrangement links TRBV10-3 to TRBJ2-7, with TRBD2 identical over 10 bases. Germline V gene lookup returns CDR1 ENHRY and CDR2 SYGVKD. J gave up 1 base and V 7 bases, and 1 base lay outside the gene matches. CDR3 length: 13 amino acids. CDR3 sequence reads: CAIKREGSYEQYF. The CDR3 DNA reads TGTGCCATCAAGCGGGAGGGTTCCTACGAGCAGTACTTC.

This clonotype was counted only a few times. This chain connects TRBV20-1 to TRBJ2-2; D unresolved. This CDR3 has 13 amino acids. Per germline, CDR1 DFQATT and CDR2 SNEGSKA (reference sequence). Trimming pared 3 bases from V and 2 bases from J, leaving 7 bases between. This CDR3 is CSARNTNTGELFF. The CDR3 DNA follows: TGCAGTGCTAGGAACACAAACACCGGGGAGCTGTTTTTT.

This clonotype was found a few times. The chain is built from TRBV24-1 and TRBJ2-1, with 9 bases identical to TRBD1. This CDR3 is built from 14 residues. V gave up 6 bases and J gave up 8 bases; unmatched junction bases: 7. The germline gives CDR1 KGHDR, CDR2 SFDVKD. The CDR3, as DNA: TGTGCCACCAGTAACAGGGGGCCTTGGGATGAGCAGTTCTTC. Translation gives CATSNRGPWDEQFF.

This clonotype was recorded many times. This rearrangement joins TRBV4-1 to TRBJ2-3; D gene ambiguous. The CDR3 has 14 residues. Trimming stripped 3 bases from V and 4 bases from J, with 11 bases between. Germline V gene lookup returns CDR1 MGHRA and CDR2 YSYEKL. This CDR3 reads CASSQAIPPDTQYF. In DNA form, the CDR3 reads TGCGCCAGCAGCCAGGCAATACCCCCAGATACGCAGTATTTT.

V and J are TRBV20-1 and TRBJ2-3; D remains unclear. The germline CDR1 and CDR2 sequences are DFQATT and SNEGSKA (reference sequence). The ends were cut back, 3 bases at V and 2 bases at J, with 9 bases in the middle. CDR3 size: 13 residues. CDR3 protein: CSASGKPTDTQYF. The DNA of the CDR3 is TGCAGTGCTAGCGGAAAACCCACAGATACGCAGTATTTT.

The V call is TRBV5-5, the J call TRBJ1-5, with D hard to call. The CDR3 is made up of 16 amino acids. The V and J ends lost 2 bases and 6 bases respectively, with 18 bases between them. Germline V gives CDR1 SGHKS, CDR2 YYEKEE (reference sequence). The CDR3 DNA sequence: TGTGCCAGCAGCTTAAATATTGCAGAGCCCAGTCAGCCCCAGCATTTT. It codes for CASSLNIAEPSQPQHF.

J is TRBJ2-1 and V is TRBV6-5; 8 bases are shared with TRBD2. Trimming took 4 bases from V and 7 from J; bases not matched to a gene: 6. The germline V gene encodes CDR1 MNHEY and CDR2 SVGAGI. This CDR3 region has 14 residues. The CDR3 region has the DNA TGTGCCAGCAGTTCCCCGGGAGGGAAGAATGAGCAGTTCTTC. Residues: CASSSPGGKNEQFF.